Listed below are T cell receptor beta chains from one sample, sequenced in a study of blood T cell repertoires in COVID-19. This table comes from immunoSEQ multiplex PCR, and its TCRdb copy is limited to in-frame clones, with some not included. The table lists a few hundred thousand clones, around 87% of them singletons. Material: PBMCs or T cells enriched from blood (not recorded which). Receptor source: a man aged 25-45 years who had recovered from COVID-19. Each CDR3 is given with its conserved first and last residue. Fields, in order: J gene, V gene, CDR3 protein.

j_call: TRBJ2-2
v_call: TRBV7-9
cdr3_aa: CASSPFAGENTGELFF

j_call: TRBJ1-2
v_call: TRBV3-1/TRBV3-2
cdr3_aa: CASSQEVGTGYGYTF

j_call: TRBJ1-2
v_call: TRBV5-1
cdr3_aa: CASSPGSNYGYTF

j_call: TRBJ1-3
v_call: TRBV12-5
cdr3_aa: CASALMTGRGNTIYF

j_call: TRBJ2-3
v_call: TRBV27
cdr3_aa: CASSPRPEGADTQYF

j_call: TRBJ1-5
v_call: TRBV19
cdr3_aa: CASLGQTYSNQPQHF

j_call: TRBJ2-7
v_call: TRBV5-5
cdr3_aa: CASSLVLAGDYEQYF

j_call: TRBJ1-1
v_call: TRBV19
cdr3_aa: CASSTTENTEAFF

j_call: TRBJ1-1
v_call: TRBV6-4
cdr3_aa: CASSAGAVKGSEAFF

j_call: TRBJ2-6
v_call: TRBV19
cdr3_aa: CASSSTGEPGANVLTF

j_call: TRBJ2-7
v_call: TRBV7-2
cdr3_aa: CASSLDRNYEQYF

j_call: TRBJ1-4
v_call: TRBV24-1
cdr3_aa: CATSRGGGHNNEKLFF

j_call: TRBJ2-5
v_call: TRBV6-5
cdr3_aa: CASSQVGTQYF

j_call: TRBJ2-7
v_call: TRBV29-1
cdr3_aa: CSAVLASSYEQYF

j_call: TRBJ2-1
v_call: TRBV7-8
cdr3_aa: CASSFGTPSYNEQFF

j_call: TRBJ2-3
v_call: TRBV7-2
cdr3_aa: CASSFRTSGGRTDTQYF

j_call: TRBJ2-1
v_call: TRBV27
cdr3_aa: CASSHLGTSGSTEQFF

j_call: TRBJ2-4
v_call: TRBV21-1
cdr3_aa: CASSKGIGTGQSIQYF

j_call: TRBJ1-2
v_call: TRBV5-6
cdr3_aa: CASSPGQGHYGYTF

j_call: TRBJ2-3
v_call: TRBV5-1
cdr3_aa: CASSFTSGSHSSTDTQYF

j_call: TRBJ1-6
v_call: TRBV10-3
cdr3_aa: CAISVGQGQNSPLHF

j_call: TRBJ1-4
v_call: TRBV9
cdr3_aa: CASNRPNEKLFF

j_call: TRBJ2-2
v_call: TRBV30
cdr3_aa: CAWTKPAGGPWAGELFF

j_call: TRBJ1-6
v_call: TRBV2
cdr3_aa: CASIPDRGHNSPLHF

j_call: TRBJ1-2
v_call: TRBV5-1
cdr3_aa: CASSPAEGAGYTF

j_call: TRBJ1-6
v_call: TRBV3-1/TRBV3-2
cdr3_aa: CASSPGQGDSPLHF

j_call: TRBJ2-1
v_call: TRBV3-1/TRBV3-2
cdr3_aa: CASSHDSVEQFF

j_call: TRBJ1-2
v_call: TRBV3-1/TRBV3-2
cdr3_aa: CASSHLSEGAIGYTF

j_call: TRBJ2-1
v_call: TRBV7-6
cdr3_aa: CASSPGGNEQFF

j_call: TRBJ2-7
v_call: TRBV21-1
cdr3_aa: CASSPKGAYSYEQYF

j_call: TRBJ1-4
v_call: TRBV4-1
cdr3_aa: CASSQYDTSNEKLFF

j_call: TRBJ2-3
v_call: TRBV10-3
cdr3_aa: CAISTSSSTDTQYF

j_call: TRBJ2-7
v_call: TRBV12-3/TRBV12-4
cdr3_aa: CASSRTSGNKQYF

j_call: TRBJ1-2
v_call: TRBV2
cdr3_aa: CASSELGQRGYGYTF

j_call: TRBJ2-5
v_call: TRBV3-1/TRBV3-2
cdr3_aa: CASSQDSGQETQYF

j_call: TRBJ2-1
v_call: TRBV28
cdr3_aa: CASSRASGRQAEQFF

j_call: TRBJ2-5
v_call: TRBV7-2
cdr3_aa: CASGDRAGETQYF

j_call: TRBJ2-5
v_call: TRBV7-9
cdr3_aa: CASSLVGLAGDRSETQYF

j_call: TRBJ2-5
v_call: TRBV25-1
cdr3_aa: CASSAGYVRGPQETQYF

j_call: TRBJ2-1
v_call: TRBV7-9
cdr3_aa: CASSSTDYNEQFF

j_call: TRBJ2-1
v_call: TRBV19
cdr3_aa: CASSMEGLAGGPDEQFF

j_call: TRBJ2-7
v_call: TRBV11-2
cdr3_aa: CASSSTSGLYEQYF

j_call: TRBJ1-1
v_call: TRBV12-3/TRBV12-4
cdr3_aa: CASRAPNTEAFF

j_call: TRBJ1-2
v_call: TRBV28
cdr3_aa: CASSLPGTARTF

j_call: TRBJ2-7
v_call: TRBV28
cdr3_aa: CASSITEGQGAYEQYF

j_call: TRBJ2-3
v_call: TRBV11-2
cdr3_aa: CASSALQGVGHTQYF

j_call: TRBJ1-3
v_call: TRBV30
cdr3_aa: CAWTISGNTIYF

j_call: TRBJ1-1
v_call: TRBV19
cdr3_aa: CASNTGTAYTEAFF

j_call: TRBJ2-1
v_call: TRBV19
cdr3_aa: CASSIGTGTGIYNEQFF

j_call: TRBJ2-3
v_call: TRBV27
cdr3_aa: CASSLSILAGRDTQYF

j_call: TRBJ2-7
v_call: TRBV7-8
cdr3_aa: CASSLAEWEQYF

j_call: TRBJ2-1
v_call: TRBV7-2
cdr3_aa: CASSFISGRTNEQFF

j_call: TRBJ2-5
v_call: TRBV25-1
cdr3_aa: CASSPVSGTQETQYF

j_call: TRBJ1-2
v_call: TRBV6-2/TRBV6-3
cdr3_aa: CASSYRAASNYGYTF

j_call: TRBJ1-4
v_call: TRBV3-1/TRBV3-2
cdr3_aa: CASSQTGTGREKLFF

j_call: TRBJ1-2
v_call: TRBV19
cdr3_aa: CASRPSGQQNYGYTF

j_call: TRBJ1-1
v_call: TRBV7-8
cdr3_aa: CASRLTGGLVTEAFF

j_call: TRBJ1-1
v_call: TRBV5-4
cdr3_aa: CASSAEQGANTEAFF